The rows below give T cell receptor beta chains drawn from one sample of a study of long-term antiretroviral therapy in people with HIV. TCRdb's table, derived via immunoSEQ multiplex PCR, lists solely in-frame clones and lacks some. The sample has around 24,000 clones, approximately 95% seen once; the top ten hold 9.2%. This specimen consisted of unsorted PBMCs, obtained 7.6 years after starting antiretroviral therapy. Receptors were obtained from a woman in her forties with HIV. Both conserved end residues are part of each CDR3. D genes are given only for firm matches. The size field is filled for only some rows; it gives once, few, many or a size class.

CDR3aa,CDR3nt,abundance,j_gene,d_gene,v_gene
CASSPRQGESYEQYF,TGTGCCAGCAGCCCGCGCCAGGGGGAAAGCTACGAGCAGTACTTC,NA,TRBJ2-7,TRBD1,TRBV13
CASKTWANTEAFF,TGTGCCAGCAAGACTTGGGCGAACACTGAAGCTTTCTTT,NA,TRBJ1-1,NA,TRBV6-5
CASSPPPGAGANVLTF,TGTGCCAGCAGCCCGCCCCCTGGGGCTGGGGCCAACGTCCTGACTTTC,NA,TRBJ2-6,NA,TRBV5-5
CATNPGSKAFF,TGTGCTACCAACCCGGGGTCGAAAGCTTTCTTT,few,TRBJ1-1,NA,TRBV2
CASSLQVNTEAFF,TGTGCCAGCAGCTTACAGGTCAACACTGAAGCTTTCTTT,NA,TRBJ1-1,NA,TRBV7-9
CASSKRGGLEQYF,TGTGCCAGTAGTAAGCGGGGGGGCCTCGAGCAGTACTTC,NA,TRBJ2-7,TRBD2,TRBV19
CASSELGQLNGYTF,TGTGCCAGCAGTGAGTTGGGACAGCTAAATGGCTACACCTTC,NA,TRBJ1-2,TRBD1,TRBV2
CASSEAAGLTDTQYF,TGTGCCAGCAGTGAAGCGGCAGGTCTTACAGATACGCAGTATTTT,NA,TRBJ2-3,NA,TRBV6-1
CASSLPGTGAGNTIYF,TGTGCCAGCAGCCTCCCCGGGACAGGAGCTGGAAACACCATATATTTT,NA,TRBJ1-3,TRBD1,TRBV5-4
CASSPPGRYEQYF,TGCGCCAGCAGCCCTCCGGGGCGGTACGAGCAGTACTTC,NA,TRBJ2-7,NA,TRBV4-1
CASSSILGGQYF,TGTGCCAGCAGCTCGATCTTAGGGGGGCAGTATTTT,NA,TRBJ2-3,NA,TRBV11-3
CASSPDGPNEAFF,TGCGCCAGCAGCCCCGACGGGCCAAATGAAGCTTTCTTT,NA,TRBJ1-1,NA,TRBV5-1
CASSEAPEDLGYTF,TGTGCCAGCAGTGAAGCGCCGGAGGACTTGGGCTACACCTTC,NA,TRBJ1-2,NA,TRBV2
CASSIAGPNYGYTF,TGTGCCAGTAGTATTGCAGGACCCAACTATGGCTACACCTTC,NA,TRBJ1-2,NA,TRBV19
CASSQGPPGAPETQYF,TGCGCCAGCAGCCAAGGCCCCCCAGGGGCCCCAGAGACCCAGTACTTC,once,TRBJ2-5,NA,TRBV4-1
CASSEMRGQETQYF,TGCGCCAGCAGTGAAATGAGGGGACAAGAGACCCAGTACTTC,NA,TRBJ2-5,NA,TRBV10-1
CASTGGGEDYGYTF,TGTGCCAGCACCGGCGGGGGCGAAGACTATGGCTACACCTTC,NA,TRBJ1-2,NA,TRBV6-6
CASSTRRGPNQPQHF,TGTGCCAGTAGTACCCGCAGGGGGCCGAATCAGCCCCAGCATTTT,NA,TRBJ1-5,TRBD1,TRBV19
CASSPVGGLTYEQYF,TGTGCCAGCAGCCCGGTGGGGGGTTTAACCTACGAGCAGTACTTC,NA,TRBJ2-7,NA,TRBV7-2
CASSSNFRRLYGYTF,TGTGCCAGCAGCTCAAATTTCAGGAGACTCTATGGCTACACCTTC,NA,TRBJ1-2,NA,TRBV9
CASSLGAGGLNEQYF,TGCGCCAGCAGCTTGGGAGCGGGGGGGCTCAACGAGCAGTACTTC,NA,TRBJ2-7,TRBD2,TRBV5-1
CASSQDVGGTSGVNEQFF,TGTGCCAGCAGCCAAGATGTTGGCGGGACTAGCGGGGTTAATGAGCAGTTCTTC,NA,TRBJ2-1,TRBD2,TRBV14
CASSLDEGRIYGYTF,TGCGCCAGCAGCTTGGATGAGGGACGGATCTATGGCTACACCTTC,NA,TRBJ1-2,NA,TRBV5-1
CASTWFWTGDNEQFF,TGTGCCAGCACCTGGTTTTGGACAGGGGATAATGAGCAGTTCTTC,once,TRBJ2-1,TRBD1,TRBV6-1
CASSPGHNNSPLHF,TGTGCCAGCAGCCCCGGACACAATAATTCACCCCTCCACTTT,NA,TRBJ1-6,NA,TRBV7-3
CASSLADGRINTEAFF,TGTGCCAGCAGCTTAGCAGATGGAAGGATTAACACTGAAGCTTTCTTT,once,TRBJ1-1,NA,TRBV7-8
CASSWGTGTTDTQYF,TGCGCCAGCAGCTGGGGGACAGGGACCACAGATACGCAGTATTTT,NA,TRBJ2-3,TRBD1,TRBV5-1
CASSPQAGNTIYF,TGTGCCAGCAGCCCGCAAGCTGGAAACACCATATATTTT,NA,TRBJ1-3,NA,TRBV9
CASSPSGGAGEQFF,TGTGCCAGCAGCCCGAGCGGGGGGGCCGGGGAGCAGTTCTTC,NA,TRBJ2-1,TRBD2,TRBV7-2
CASSLESGYNEQFF,TGCGCCAGCAGCTTGGAATCGGGATACAATGAGCAGTTCTTC,NA,TRBJ2-1,NA,TRBV5-1
CASSPLAWSTDTQYF,TGTGCCAGCTCACCGTTAGCGTGGAGCACAGATACGCAGTATTTT,NA,TRBJ2-3,NA,TRBV18
CASSHSLHKQYF,TGTGCCAGCAGCCACTCCCTACACAAGCAGTACTTC,NA,TRBJ2-7,NA,TRBV14
CASSSSPLAGGHNEQFF,TGCGCCAGCAGCTCCTCACCCCTAGCGGGGGGACACAATGAGCAGTTCTTC,NA,TRBJ2-1,TRBD2,TRBV5-1
CASSGEDRGPTNEKLFF,TGTGCCAGCAGTGGGGAGGACAGAGGACCAACTAATGAAAAACTGTTTTTT,NA,TRBJ1-4,NA,TRBV6-1
CASTERGTPQGEQFF,TGTGCCAGCACCGAAAGAGGGACTCCTCAAGGTGAGCAGTTCTTC,NA,TRBJ2-1,NA,TRBV2
CASGSGEWGPGYTF,TGTGCTAGTGGTTCGGGGGAGTGGGGACCCGGCTACACCTTC,NA,TRBJ1-2,NA,TRBV12-5
CASSQEPGTSGSYNEQFF,TGCGCCAGCAGCCAAGAACCCGGGACTAGCGGATCCTACAATGAGCAGTTCTTC,NA,TRBJ2-1,TRBD2,TRBV4-1
CASSADASGGYYEQYF,TGTGCCAGCAGCGCCGATGCTAGCGGGGGGTATTACGAGCAGTACTTC,NA,TRBJ2-7,TRBD2,TRBV9
CASSQGTGGFETQYF,TGCGCCAGCAGCCAAGGGACAGGGGGCTTCGAGACCCAGTACTTC,NA,TRBJ2-5,TRBD1,TRBV4-3
CAISETDRDNTIYF,TGTGCCATCAGTGAGACGGACAGGGACAACACCATATATTTT,NA,TRBJ1-3,TRBD1,TRBV10-3
CASSFGTGEGQPQHF,TGTGCCAGCAGCTTTGGGACAGGGGAGGGTCAGCCCCAGCATTTT,NA,TRBJ1-5,TRBD1,TRBV7-8
CASSDREVTWEAFF,TGTGCCAGCAGTGATAGAGAAGTGACTTGGGAAGCTTTCTTT,NA,TRBJ1-1,NA,TRBV2
CASSLQDNEQFF,TGTGCCAGCAGCCTCCAGGACAATGAGCAGTTCTTC,NA,TRBJ2-1,NA,TRBV9
CASRGRDGGSGANVLTF,TGTGCCAGCAGGGGGAGGGACGGAGGCTCTGGGGCCAACGTCCTGACTTTC,NA,TRBJ2-6,TRBD2,TRBV27
CASSLWGSQETQYF,TGTGCCAGCAGCTTGTGGGGCAGCCAAGAGACCCAGTACTTC,NA,TRBJ2-5,NA,TRBV5-4
CASSGQGPYGYTF,TGTGCCAGCAGTGGACAGGGCCCCTATGGCTACACCTTC,NA,TRBJ1-2,TRBD1,TRBV6-6
CASSYLGNPGVDEQYF,TGTGCCAGCAGTTACCTAGGCAACCCAGGGGTGGACGAGCAGTACTTC,once,TRBJ2-7,NA,TRBV6-6
CASSRMPSSGNTIYF,TGTGCCAGCAGCCGGATGCCGTCCTCTGGAAACACCATATATTTT,NA,TRBJ1-3,NA,TRBV14
CASSLIGFGEETQYF,TGCGCCAGCAGCTTGATAGGCTTCGGGGAAGAGACCCAGTACTTC,NA,TRBJ2-5,NA,TRBV5-1
CASGLYGGRGETQYF,TGCGCCAGCGGCCTCTACGGAGGCCGAGGAGAGACCCAGTACTTC,NA,TRBJ2-5,NA,TRBV4-3
CAISGASGGPWETQYF,TGTGCCATCAGTGGAGCTAGCGGGGGGCCCTGGGAGACCCAGTACTTC,NA,TRBJ2-5,TRBD2,TRBV10-3